At least ten counts were recorded for the clone carrying this T cell receptor beta chain. Its antigen is undetermined. For the second PCR, which ran for about 6 to 11 cycles, a sample-barcoded 5' primer and a J-beta primer mix were used. TCRdb re-analysed the 5' RACE reads in MiXCR, keeping a single row per CDR3 protein. The sample shows 780,000 or so distinct CDR3 sequences, roughly three fifths of them seen only once. These data are taken from a study of blood T cells in healthy people across ages. V lost 0 bases and J lost 2, with 10 bases in between. The CDR3 is 15 amino acids. Germline-derived CDR1 and CDR2 are LNHNV and YYDKDF (reference sequence). Findings and limits, study-wide: Per-million-T-cell TCR beta diversity fell roughly linearly with age. Changes in expanded clonotypes were possibly confounded, as the CMV status of donors was unknown. Both naive CD4+ cell counts and diversity were greater in long-lived donors than in aged donors.

The V call is TRBV15, the J call TRBJ2-5, with no clear D. Sequenced input: blood. This TCR was recovered from a man aged 35 to 55 in good health. CDR3 sequence (DNA): TGTGCCACCAGCAGAGATTTGGGGATTCAAGAGACCCAGTACTTC. This sequence encodes CATSRDLGIQETQYF.